The rows below give T cell receptor beta chains drawn from one sample of a study of identical twins. TCRdb processed the 5' RACE reads anew with MiXCR; each CDR3 protein has one entry. Here the sample spans about 660,000 distinct CDR3 sequences, around 8.3% being singletons. This sample also appeared in a second study, on yellow fever vaccine responses in identical twins.

Sequenced input: PBMCs. These receptors all stem from a woman aged 18-29 years in good health. The CDR3 runs from the conserved cysteine through the conserved F or W. The D gene is left open where the match is weak. A row's size may be missing; if present it is once, few, many or a size class.

d_call clone_size j_call v_call cdr3_nt cdr3_aa
- many TRBJ2-6 TRBV10-3 TGTGCCATCAGTGAGTCTGGGGCCAACGTCCTGACTTTC CAISESGANVLTF
TRBD1 - TRBJ1-2 TRBV4-1 TGCGCCAGCAGCCAGCCGACAGGGCCCAACTATGGCTACACCTTC CASSQPTGPNYGYTF
- few TRBJ2-7 TRBV3-1 TGTGCCAGCAGCCAAATGGACAGCTCCTACGAGCAGTACTTC CASSQMDSSYEQYF
TRBD2 few TRBJ2-3 TRBV11-2 TGTGCCAGCAGCTTTAGTTTCGGGACTAGCGGGAGTCTGACAGATACGCAGTATTTT CASSFSFGTSGSLTDTQYF
- few TRBJ1-6 TRBV9 TGTGCCAGCAGCGTAGTCGGCAAGGACTCACCCCTCCACTTT CASSVVGKDSPLHF
TRBD1 many TRBJ2-7 TRBV5-1 TGCGCCAGCAGCTTACTAACGGGACAGGGGGCCTACGAGCAGTACTTC CASSLLTGQGAYEQYF
- many TRBJ1-6 TRBV27 TGTGCCAGCAGCCACCAACTTCAGGGTAGAGGGACACCCCTCCACTTT CASSHQLQGRGTPLHF
- - TRBJ2-1 TRBV6-4 TGTGCCAGCAGTCGGTCCCTAGCGAACAATGAGCAGTTCTTC CASSRSLANNEQFF
TRBD2 many TRBJ2-3 TRBV5-1 TGCGCCAGCAGCTTGGTTTCAGCGGGGGCCACAGATACGCAGTATTTT CASSLVSAGATDTQYF
- - TRBJ2-5 TRBV29-1 TGCAGCGTCGAGGCGGGATACCAAGAGACCCAGTACTTC CSVEAGYQETQYF
TRBD1 - TRBJ2-7 TRBV7-2 TGTGCCAGCAGCCCTACGGACAGGGAGATCTACGAGCAGTACTTC CASSPTDREIYEQYF
- - TRBJ2-7 TRBV10-3 TGTGCCATCAGTGAGTCTCGTCAGGGGGGATCCTACGAGCAGTACTTC CAISESRQGGSYEQYF
- - TRBJ2-7 TRBV2 TGTGCCAGCAGTGGGGGGAGACTAACCTACGAGCAGTACTTC CASSGGRLTYEQYF
- many TRBJ1-4 TRBV3-1 TGTGCCAGCAACCGCGGGGAAGAAAAACTGTTTTTT CASNRGEEKLFF
TRBD1 few TRBJ2-5 TRBV5-1 TGCGCCAGCAGCTCCGGGACAGGGGCTCAAGAGACCCAGTACTTC CASSSGTGAQETQYF
- few TRBJ2-7 TRBV3-1 TGTGCCAGCAGCCACCACCCGACAAACTCCTACGAGCAGTACTTC CASSHHPTNSYEQYF